The T cell receptor (beta chain) described here comes from a study of blood T cell repertoires in COVID-19. The V and J ends lost 0 bases and 3 bases respectively, with 10 bases between them. The germline CDR1 and CDR2 sequences are SGHNT and YYREEE (reference sequence). This CDR3 has 14 amino acids. The authors' processing: Using reference gene primer amplification, nucleated cell counts were estimated. This table comes from immunoSEQ multiplex PCR, and its TCRdb copy is limited to in-frame clones, with some not included. V, J and clone size are those of that table, while D and trimming were read from the DNA. The top ten hold just over 1% of the sample, which has almost 350,000 clones, roughly 90% seen once. Assignments of participants to cohorts depended upon their own reported clinical history. Contact with a PCR-confirmed or clinician-diagnosed COVID-19 case occurred within 2 weeks of entry.

This receptor was taken from a woman aged 25 to 39 who had been exposed to COVID-19. The chain joins TRBV5-4 to TRBJ2-7, with unresolved D. Sequenced sample: PBMCs or T cells enriched from blood (not recorded which). The CDR3 DNA follows: TGTGCCAGCAGCTTGGATCCGGGTATCTACGAGCAGTACTTC. Its translation is CASSLDPGIYEQYF. Full variable domain (outside the CDR3, taken from reference TRBV5-4 and TRBJ2-7): ETGVTQSPTHLIKTRGQQVTLRCSSQSGHNTVSWYQQALGQGPQFIFQYYREEENGRGNFPPRFSGLQFPNYSSELNVNALELDDSALYLCASSLDPGIYEQYFGPGTRLTVT.